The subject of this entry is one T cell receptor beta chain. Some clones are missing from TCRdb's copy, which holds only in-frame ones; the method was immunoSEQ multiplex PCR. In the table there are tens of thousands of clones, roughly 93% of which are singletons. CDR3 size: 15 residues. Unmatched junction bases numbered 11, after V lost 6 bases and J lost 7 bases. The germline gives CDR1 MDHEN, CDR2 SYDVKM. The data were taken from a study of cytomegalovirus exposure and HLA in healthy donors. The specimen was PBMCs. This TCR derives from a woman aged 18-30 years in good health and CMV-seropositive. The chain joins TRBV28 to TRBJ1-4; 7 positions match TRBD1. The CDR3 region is CASSIPGTAGEKLFF. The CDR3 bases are TGTGCCAGCAGCATCCCCGGGACAGCGGGTGAAAAACTGTTTTTT.